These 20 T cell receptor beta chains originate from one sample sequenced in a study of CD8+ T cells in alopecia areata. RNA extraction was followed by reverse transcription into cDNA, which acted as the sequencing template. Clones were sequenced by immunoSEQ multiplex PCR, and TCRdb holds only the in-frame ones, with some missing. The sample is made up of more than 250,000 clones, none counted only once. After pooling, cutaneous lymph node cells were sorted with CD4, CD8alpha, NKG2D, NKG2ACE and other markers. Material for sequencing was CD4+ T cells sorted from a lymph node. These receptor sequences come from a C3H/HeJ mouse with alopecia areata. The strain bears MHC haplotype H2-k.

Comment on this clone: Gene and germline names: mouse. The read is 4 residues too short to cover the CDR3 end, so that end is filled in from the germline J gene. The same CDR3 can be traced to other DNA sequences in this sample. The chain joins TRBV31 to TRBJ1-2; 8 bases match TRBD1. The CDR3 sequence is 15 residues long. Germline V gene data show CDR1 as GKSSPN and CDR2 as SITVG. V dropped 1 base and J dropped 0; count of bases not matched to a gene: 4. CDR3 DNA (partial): TGTGCCTGGAGTCCCCTGGGACAGGCAAACTCC. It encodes CAWSPLGQANS. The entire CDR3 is CAWSPLGQANSDYTF.

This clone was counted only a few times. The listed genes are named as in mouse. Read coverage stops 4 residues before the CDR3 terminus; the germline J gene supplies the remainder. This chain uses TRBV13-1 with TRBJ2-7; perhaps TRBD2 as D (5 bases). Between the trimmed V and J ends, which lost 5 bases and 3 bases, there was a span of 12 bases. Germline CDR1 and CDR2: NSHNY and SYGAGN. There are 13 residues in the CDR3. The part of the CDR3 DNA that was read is TGTGCCAGCAGCCCCTATCTGGGCTAT. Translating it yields CASSPYLGY. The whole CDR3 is CASSPYLGYEQYF.

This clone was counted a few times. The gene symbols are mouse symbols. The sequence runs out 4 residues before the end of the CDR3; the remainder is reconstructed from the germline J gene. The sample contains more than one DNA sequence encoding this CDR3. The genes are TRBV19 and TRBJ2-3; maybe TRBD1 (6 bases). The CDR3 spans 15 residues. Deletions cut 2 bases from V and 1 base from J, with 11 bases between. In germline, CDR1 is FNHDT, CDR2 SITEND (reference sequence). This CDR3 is CASSIRGAGAETLYF. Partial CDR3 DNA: TGTGCCAGCAGTATCAGGGGTGCGGGTGCAGAA.

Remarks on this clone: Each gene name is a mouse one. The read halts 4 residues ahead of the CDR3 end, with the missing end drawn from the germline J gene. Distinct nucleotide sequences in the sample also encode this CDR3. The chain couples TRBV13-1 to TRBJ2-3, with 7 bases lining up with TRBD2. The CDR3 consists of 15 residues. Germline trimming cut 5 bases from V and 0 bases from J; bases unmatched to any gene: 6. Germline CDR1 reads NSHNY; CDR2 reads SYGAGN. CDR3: CASRPGGTSAETLYF. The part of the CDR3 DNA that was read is TGTGCCAGCAGGCCTGGGGGAACTAGTGCAGAA.

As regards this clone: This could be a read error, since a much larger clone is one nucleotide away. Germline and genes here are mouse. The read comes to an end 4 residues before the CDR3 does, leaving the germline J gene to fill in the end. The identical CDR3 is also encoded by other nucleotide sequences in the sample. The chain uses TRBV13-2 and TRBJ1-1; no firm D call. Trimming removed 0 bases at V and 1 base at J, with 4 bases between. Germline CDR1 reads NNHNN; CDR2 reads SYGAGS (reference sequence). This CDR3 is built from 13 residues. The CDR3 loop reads CASGDAQNTEVFF. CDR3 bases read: TGTGCCAGCGGTGATGCACAAAACACA.

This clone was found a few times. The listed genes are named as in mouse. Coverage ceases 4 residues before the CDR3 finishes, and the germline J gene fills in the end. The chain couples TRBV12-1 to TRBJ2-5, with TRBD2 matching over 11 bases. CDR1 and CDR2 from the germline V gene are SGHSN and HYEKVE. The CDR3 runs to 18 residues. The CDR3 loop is CASSLVYWGGAGEDTQYF. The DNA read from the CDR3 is TGTGCCAGCTCTCTCGTCTACTGGGGGGGCGCCGGGGAAGAC.

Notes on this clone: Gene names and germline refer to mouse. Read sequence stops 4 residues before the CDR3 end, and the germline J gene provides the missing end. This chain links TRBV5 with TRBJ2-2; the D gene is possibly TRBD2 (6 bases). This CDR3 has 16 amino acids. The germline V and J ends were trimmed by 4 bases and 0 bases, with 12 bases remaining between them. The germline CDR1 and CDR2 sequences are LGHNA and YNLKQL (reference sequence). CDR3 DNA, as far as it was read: TGTGCCAGCAGCCCCCGGGACTTAGCAAACACCGGG. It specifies CASSPRDLANTG. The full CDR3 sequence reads CASSPRDLANTGQLYF.

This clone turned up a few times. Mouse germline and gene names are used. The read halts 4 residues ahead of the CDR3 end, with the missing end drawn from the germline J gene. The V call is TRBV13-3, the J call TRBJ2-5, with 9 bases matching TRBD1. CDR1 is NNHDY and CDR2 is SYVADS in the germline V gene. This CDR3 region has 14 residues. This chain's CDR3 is CASRLWDREDTQYF. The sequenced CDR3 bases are TGTGCCAGCAGGCTGTGGGACAGGGAAGAC.

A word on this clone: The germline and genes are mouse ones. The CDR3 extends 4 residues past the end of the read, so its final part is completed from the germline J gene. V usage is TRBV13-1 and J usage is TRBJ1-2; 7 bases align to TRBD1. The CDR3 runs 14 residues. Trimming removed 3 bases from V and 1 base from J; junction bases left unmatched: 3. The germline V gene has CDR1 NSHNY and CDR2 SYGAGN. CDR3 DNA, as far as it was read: TGTGCCAGCAGTGTCGGGACAGTAAACTCC. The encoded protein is CASSVGTVNS. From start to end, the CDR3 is CASSVGTVNSDYTF.

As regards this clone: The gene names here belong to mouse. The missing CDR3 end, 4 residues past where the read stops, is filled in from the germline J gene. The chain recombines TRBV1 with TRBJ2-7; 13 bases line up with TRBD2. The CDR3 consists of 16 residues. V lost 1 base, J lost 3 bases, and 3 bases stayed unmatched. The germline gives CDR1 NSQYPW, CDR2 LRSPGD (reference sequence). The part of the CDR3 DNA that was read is TGCACCTGCAGTGCAGGGACTGGGGGGGCGCGCTAT. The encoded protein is CTCSAGTGGARY. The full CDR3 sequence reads CTCSAGTGGARYEQYF.

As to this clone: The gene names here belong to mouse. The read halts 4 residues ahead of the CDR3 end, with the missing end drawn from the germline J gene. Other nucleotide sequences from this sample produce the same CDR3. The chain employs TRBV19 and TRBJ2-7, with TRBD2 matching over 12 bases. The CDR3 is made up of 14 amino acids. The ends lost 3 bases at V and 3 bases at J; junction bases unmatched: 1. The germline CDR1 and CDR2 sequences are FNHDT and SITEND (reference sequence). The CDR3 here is CASSRTGGDYEQYF. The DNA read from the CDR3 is TGTGCCAGCAGTAGGACTGGGGGGGACTAT.

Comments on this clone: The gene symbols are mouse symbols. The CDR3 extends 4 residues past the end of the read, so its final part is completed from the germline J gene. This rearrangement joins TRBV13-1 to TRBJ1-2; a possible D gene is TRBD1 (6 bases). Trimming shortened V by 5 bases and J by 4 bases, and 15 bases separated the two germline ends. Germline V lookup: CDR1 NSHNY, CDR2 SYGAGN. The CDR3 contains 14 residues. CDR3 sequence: CASRGGGASSDYTF. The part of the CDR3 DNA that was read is TGTGCCAGCAGGGGCGGGGGGGCTAGCTCC.

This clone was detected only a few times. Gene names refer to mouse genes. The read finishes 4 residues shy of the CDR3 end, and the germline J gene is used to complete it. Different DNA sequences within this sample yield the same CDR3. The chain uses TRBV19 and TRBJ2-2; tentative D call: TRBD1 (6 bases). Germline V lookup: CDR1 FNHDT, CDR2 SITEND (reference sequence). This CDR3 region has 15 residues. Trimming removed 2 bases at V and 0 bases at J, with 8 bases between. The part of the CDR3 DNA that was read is TGTGCCAGCAGTATTAACAGGGCAAACACCGGG. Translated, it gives CASSINRANTG. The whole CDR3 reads CASSINRANTGQLYF.

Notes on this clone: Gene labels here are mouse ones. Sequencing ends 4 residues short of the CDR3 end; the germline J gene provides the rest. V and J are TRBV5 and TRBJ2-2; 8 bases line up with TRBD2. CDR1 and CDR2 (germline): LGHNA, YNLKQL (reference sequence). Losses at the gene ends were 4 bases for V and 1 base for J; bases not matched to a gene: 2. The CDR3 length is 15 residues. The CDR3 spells CASSLTGENTGQLYF. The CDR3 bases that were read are TGTGCCAGCAGCCTGACTGGGGAAAACACCGGG.

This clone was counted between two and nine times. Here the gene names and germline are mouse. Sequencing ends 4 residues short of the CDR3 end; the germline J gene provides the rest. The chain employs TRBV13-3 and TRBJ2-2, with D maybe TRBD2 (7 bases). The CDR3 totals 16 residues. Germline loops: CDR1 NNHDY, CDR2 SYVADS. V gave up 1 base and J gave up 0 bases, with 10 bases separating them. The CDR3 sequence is CASSDRGAPNTGQLYF. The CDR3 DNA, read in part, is TGTGCCAGCAGTGATCGGGGGGCTCCAAACACCGGG.

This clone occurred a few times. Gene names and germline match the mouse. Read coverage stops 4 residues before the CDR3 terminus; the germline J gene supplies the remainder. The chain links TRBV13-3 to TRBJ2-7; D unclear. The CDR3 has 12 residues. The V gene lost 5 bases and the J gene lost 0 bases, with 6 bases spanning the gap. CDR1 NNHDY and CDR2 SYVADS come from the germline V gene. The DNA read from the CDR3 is TGTGCCAGCAGAGACACCTCCTAT. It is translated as CASRDTSY. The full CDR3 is CASRDTSYEQYF.

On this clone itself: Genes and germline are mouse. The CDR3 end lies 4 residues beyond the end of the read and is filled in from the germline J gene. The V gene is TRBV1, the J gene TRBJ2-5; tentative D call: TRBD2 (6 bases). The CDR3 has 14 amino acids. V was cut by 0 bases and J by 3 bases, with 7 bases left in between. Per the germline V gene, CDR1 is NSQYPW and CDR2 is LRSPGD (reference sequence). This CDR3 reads CTCSAEGTQDTQYF. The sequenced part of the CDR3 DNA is TGCACCTGCAGTGCAGAAGGGACTCAAGAC.

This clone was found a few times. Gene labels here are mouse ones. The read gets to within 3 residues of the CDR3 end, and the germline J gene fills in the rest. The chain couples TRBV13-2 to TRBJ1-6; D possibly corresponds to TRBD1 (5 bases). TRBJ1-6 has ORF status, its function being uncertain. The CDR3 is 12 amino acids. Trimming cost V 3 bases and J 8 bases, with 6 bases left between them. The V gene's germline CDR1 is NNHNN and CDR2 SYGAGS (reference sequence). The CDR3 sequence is CASGARDSPLYF. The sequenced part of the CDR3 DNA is TGTGCCAGCGGTGCCAGGGATTCGCCC.

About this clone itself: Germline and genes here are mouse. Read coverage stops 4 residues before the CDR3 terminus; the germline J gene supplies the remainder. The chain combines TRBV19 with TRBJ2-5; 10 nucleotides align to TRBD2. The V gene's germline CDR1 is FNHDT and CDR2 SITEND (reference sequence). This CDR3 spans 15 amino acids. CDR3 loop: CASSHLGGQGDTQYF. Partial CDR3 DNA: TGTGCCAGCAGTCATCTGGGGGGGCAGGGGGAC.

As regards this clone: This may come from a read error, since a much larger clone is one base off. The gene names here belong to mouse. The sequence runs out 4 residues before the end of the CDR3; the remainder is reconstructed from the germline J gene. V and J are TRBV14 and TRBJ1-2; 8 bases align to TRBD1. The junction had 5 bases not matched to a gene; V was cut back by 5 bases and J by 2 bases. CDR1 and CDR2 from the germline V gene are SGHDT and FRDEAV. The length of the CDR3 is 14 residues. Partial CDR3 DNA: TGTGCCAGCAGCTCGGACAGGGAGAACTCC. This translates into CASSSDRENS. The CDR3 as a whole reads CASSSDRENSDYTF.